Listed here are 21 T cell receptor beta chains from one sample, sequenced in a study of cytomegalovirus exposure and HLA in healthy donors. TCRdb keeps only in-frame clones here, not all; method: immunoSEQ multiplex PCR. The table shows just over 80,000 clones, with 96% occurring only once. Sequencing used PBMCs. All receptors derive from a woman aged 18 to 35 in good health and CMV-seronegative.

This chain connects TRBV11-1 to TRBJ1-3; weak D call: TRBD1 (6 bases). The CDR3 consists of 17 residues. Trimming removed 5 bases from V and 0 bases from J, with 17 bases in between. Germline CDR1 SGHAT, CDR2 FQDESV (reference sequence). CDR3 sequence: CASSLGQRPFSGNTIYF. In DNA form, the CDR3 reads TGTGCCAGCAGCCTCGGACAGAGGCCATTCTCTGGAAACACCATATATTTT.

This chain connects TRBV19 to TRBJ2-2, with a tentative D call TRBD2 (5 bases). Germline V CDR1 and CDR2: LNHDA, SQIVND (reference sequence). V was trimmed by 1 base and J by 6 bases, leaving 9 bases between them. The CDR3 spans 14 residues. This CDR3 reads CASSIVLGPGELFF. As DNA, the CDR3 is TGTGCCAGTAGTATAGTACTAGGGCCCGGGGAGCTGTTTTTT. The full variable domain, its missing parts supplied by reference TRBV19 and TRBJ2-2, is DGGITQSPKYLFRKEGQNVTLSCEQNLNHDAMYWYRQDPGQGLRLIYYSQIVNDFQKGDIAEGYSVSREKKESFPLTVTSAQKNPTAFYLCASSIVLGPGELFFGEGSRLTVL.

This clone was observed a single time. The V and J genes are TRBV7-9 and TRBJ1-1; 10 positions match TRBD1. Germline-derived CDR1 and CDR2 are SEHNR and FQNEAQ (reference sequence). The CDR3 runs 16 residues. V gave up 1 base and J gave up 5 bases; unmatched junction bases: 7. The CDR3 sequence is CASSLDGGQGWTEAFF. CDR3 DNA sequence: TGTGCCAGCAGCTTAGACGGGGGACAGGGGTGGACTGAAGCTTTCTTT. The whole variable domain, filled in from reference TRBV7-9 and TRBJ1-1, reads DTGVSQNPRHKITKRGQNVTFRCDPISEHNRLYWYRQTLGQGPEFLTYFQNEAQLEKSRLLSDRFSAERPKGSFSTLEIQRTEQGDSAMYLCASSLDGGQGWTEAFFGQGTRLTVV.

The CDR3 DNA sequence: TGTGCCAGCAGTTTAGGGGAGGACACAGATACGCAGTATTTT. Amino acid sequence: CASSLGEDTDTQYF. The chain combines TRBV27 with TRBJ2-3, with a possible D match to TRBD2 (6 bases). CDR1 MNHEY and CDR2 SMNVEV come from the germline V gene (reference sequence). Trimming pared 2 bases from V and 2 bases from J, leaving 8 bases between. The CDR3 loop spans 14 amino acids.

V gene TRBV6-1 combines with J gene TRBJ2-7, with TRBD1 as a possible D gene (7 bases). V lost 4 bases and J 3 bases, leaving 13 bases between the germline ends. CDR1 MNHNS and CDR2 SASEGT come from the germline V gene. The CDR3 covers 14 residues. Here the CDR3 DNA reads TGTGCCAGCAGTGTACAGGGGAGGCTCTACGAGCAGTACTTC. Its protein is CASSVQGRLYEQYF.

The chain couples TRBV4-1 to TRBJ2-3; TRBD2 might be the D (7 bases). Trimming left V 6 bases short and J 2 bases short, with 15 bases between. CDR1 is MGHRA, CDR2 YSYEKL, per germline. This CDR3 is built from 15 residues. CDR3 bases: TGCGCCAGCAGGGGGGGGCGGGAATACACAGATACGCAGTATTTT. Amino acids: CASRGGREYTDTQYF.

The chain combines TRBV5-4 with TRBJ1-1, with D maybe TRBD1 (5 bases). CDR1 and CDR2 from the germline V gene are SGHNT and YYREEE (reference sequence). The CDR3 extends over 15 amino acids. Trimming cost V 0 bases and J 0 bases, with 9 bases left between them. The CDR3 DNA follows: TGTGCCAGCAGCTTGGACCCAGGGCTGAACACTGAAGCTTTCTTT. It encodes CASSLDPGLNTEAFF.

The chain has TRBV6-5 and TRBJ2-7, with TRBD1 as a possible D gene (6 bases). This CDR3 contains 14 residues. Trimming removed 2 bases from V and 4 bases from J, with 12 bases in between. The germline V gene has CDR1 MNHEY and CDR2 SVGAGI. The CDR3 DNA sequence: TGTGCCAGCAGTTACGCAGGGGTCCTGTACGAGCAGTACTTC. Translated, it gives CASSYAGVLYEQYF.

The V call is TRBV19, the J call TRBJ2-5; TRBD1 is a possible D gene (5 bases). Trimming removed 1 base at V and 1 base at J, with 13 bases between. There are 16 residues in the CDR3. Germline loops: CDR1 LNHDA, CDR2 SQIVND (reference sequence). CDR3 in DNA: TGTGCCAGTAGTATAGGAACCAGGGATGGCCAAGAGACCCAGTACTTC. Amino acid sequence: CASSIGTRDGQETQYF.

This clone was seen only once. V is TRBV19 and J is TRBJ2-1, with TRBD2 identical over 7 bases. With V trimmed by 7 bases and J by 6 bases, 9 bases remained unmatched. The CDR3 has 14 amino acids. Germline V gene data show CDR1 as LNHDA and CDR2 as SQIVND (reference sequence). CDR3 residues: CASNPGTTFNEQFF. The CDR3 DNA is TGTGCCAGTAATCCTGGGACTACCTTCAATGAGCAGTTCTTC.

The chain recombines TRBV7-9 with TRBJ2-3; D ambiguous. The CDR3 has 13 amino acids. V dropped 1 base and J dropped 5 bases, with 7 bases sitting between them. Per the germline V gene, CDR1 is SEHNR and CDR2 is FQNEAQ (reference sequence). CDR3 amino acids: CASSLGSVDTQYF. CDR3 nucleotide sequence: TGTGCCAGCAGCTTAGGGAGCGTAGATACGCAGTATTTT.

This chain joins TRBV5-5 and TRBJ2-1; no clear D gene. V lost 1 base, J lost 3 bases, and 5 bases lay in between. CDR3 length equals 13 residues. Germline CDR1 is SGHKS and CDR2 is YYEKEE (reference sequence). CDR3 nucleotide sequence: TGTGCCAGCAGCTTGACTCTCTACAATGAGCAGTTCTTC. This translates into CASSLTLYNEQFF.

The V call is TRBV6-5, the J call TRBJ2-7; TRBD1 agrees at 10 bases. The CDR3 length is 15 residues. V shed 4 bases, J shed 7 bases, and the junction held 10 bases outside the gene matches. CDR1 is MNHEY and CDR2 is SVGAGI in the germline V gene. The CDR3, as DNA: TGTGCCAGCAGTTCCGACAGGGGGCGGGGGTCAGAGCAGTACTTC. It yields the protein CASSSDRGRGSEQYF.

The chain joins TRBV2 to TRBJ2-1; 9 nucleotides align to TRBD2. The CDR3 has 14 amino acids. The germline gives CDR1 SNHLY, CDR2 FYNNEI. V was clipped by 11 bases and J by 6 bases; unmatched bases: 11. CDR3 in DNA: TGTGCCGCCGTAGCGGGAGCGTCTCCCAATGAGCAGTTCTTC. It is translated as CAAVAGASPNEQFF.

The rearrangement joins TRBV5-6 to TRBJ2-3; D might be TRBD1 (6 bases). CDR1 is SGHDT and CDR2 is YYEEEE in the germline V gene. There are 14 residues in the CDR3. Trimming pared 4 bases from V and 6 bases from J, leaving 15 bases between. In DNA, the CDR3 is TGTGCCAGCAGCCAGGACAGTCGGGGTGATACGCAGTATTTT. Residues: CASSQDSRGDTQYF.

The chain carries TRBV7-6 and TRBJ2-7; 7 bases fit TRBD1. CDR1 and CDR2 (germline): SGHVS, FNYEAQ. The CDR3 spans 14 residues. The V segment lost 5 bases and the J segment 1 base; nucleotides outside the gene matches: 5. The CDR3 reads CASSRGQLSYEQYF. DNA of the CDR3: TGTGCCAGCAGCCGGGGACAGCTGTCCTACGAGCAGTACTTC.

This clone was seen a single time. The chain's CDR3 is CAWREDYNGYTF. The CDR3 DNA reads TGTGCCTGGAGGGAGGATTACAATGGCTACACCTTC. V and J are TRBV30 and TRBJ1-2; no clear D gene. The CDR3 has 12 residues. Per germline, CDR1 GTSNPN and CDR2 SVGIG (reference sequence). Trimming removed 3 bases from V and 6 bases from J, with 11 bases in between.

The chain links TRBV25-1 to TRBJ2-6, with D possibly TRBD1 on 5 matching bases. There are 16 residues in the CDR3. Germline loops: CDR1 MGHDK, CDR2 SYGVNS. V was shortened by 5 bases and J by 0 bases, with 11 bases between the two germline ends. CDR3 in DNA: TGTGCCAGCAGTAGGACAAAGAGCTCTGGGGCCAACGTCCTGACTTTC. This gives the protein CASSRTKSSGANVLTF.

V is TRBV5-8 and J is TRBJ1-3; a possible D gene is TRBD1 (6 bases). V was trimmed by 4 bases and J by 0 bases, leaving 26 bases between them. The CDR3 runs to 20 residues. Germline values: CDR1 SGHTS, CDR2 YDEGEE. The CDR3, as DNA: TGTGCCAGCAGCCGCAGAATTACAGGGATCCCCCCCAACTCTGGAAACACCATATATTTT. It codes for CASSRRITGIPPNSGNTIYF.

The chain has TRBV6-5 and TRBJ1-1; possibly TRBD1 for D (6 bases). Looked up from germline, CDR1 is MNHEY and CDR2 is SVGAGI. Deletions cut 4 bases from V and 2 bases from J, with 11 bases between. This CDR3 region has 14 residues. The CDR3 DNA sequence: TGTGCCAGCAGTTGGACAGTAGCAAACACTGAAGCTTTCTTT. This gives the protein CASSWTVANTEAFF.

The CDR3 spells CASNPSGQRLSNTQYF. The CDR3 region has the DNA TGTGCCAGCAACCCCTCGGGACAGAGACTCTCTAATACGCAGTATTTT. J is TRBJ2-3 and V is TRBV2, with 7 nucleotides matching TRBD1. CDR1 and CDR2 (germline): SNHLY, FYNNEI. J lost 7 bases, V lost 7 bases, and 17 bases had no gene match. The CDR3 sequence is 16 residues long.